The entry below gives a single TCR beta chain sequence along with its context. Its specificity is unknown. The primer mix had 60 Vbeta and 13 Jbeta primers. Only in-frame clones appear in the TCRdb table, and some are missing; sequencing was by immunoSEQ multiplex PCR. This sample contains about 130,000 clones. The data belong to a study of cytomegalovirus exposure and HLA in healthy donors. Study summary: There were some 410 genotyped donors. Of these, about 80% fell in the genetic ancestry cluster associated with self-reported Caucasian donors. Study results and caveats: TRBV6-2, TRBV6-3 and other indistinguishable V segments were excluded. An analysis done earlier found most TCR beta V segments productive about 87% or about 30% of the time. The study labeled about 160 TCR beta chains cytomegalovirus-associated.

The CDR3 length is 15 residues. The V gene's germline CDR1 is SNHLY and CDR2 FYNNEI. The ends were cut back, 4 bases at V and 2 bases at J, with 14 bases in the middle. Material: PBMCs. The rearrangement uses TRBV2 and TRBJ1-1; D gene unclear. The sequence came from a woman between 55 and 75 years old in good health and CMV-seronegative. CDR3: CASSVEGWGNTEAFF. DNA for the CDR3: TGTGCCAGCAGTGTGGAGGGCTGGGGAAACACTGAAGCTTTCTTT.